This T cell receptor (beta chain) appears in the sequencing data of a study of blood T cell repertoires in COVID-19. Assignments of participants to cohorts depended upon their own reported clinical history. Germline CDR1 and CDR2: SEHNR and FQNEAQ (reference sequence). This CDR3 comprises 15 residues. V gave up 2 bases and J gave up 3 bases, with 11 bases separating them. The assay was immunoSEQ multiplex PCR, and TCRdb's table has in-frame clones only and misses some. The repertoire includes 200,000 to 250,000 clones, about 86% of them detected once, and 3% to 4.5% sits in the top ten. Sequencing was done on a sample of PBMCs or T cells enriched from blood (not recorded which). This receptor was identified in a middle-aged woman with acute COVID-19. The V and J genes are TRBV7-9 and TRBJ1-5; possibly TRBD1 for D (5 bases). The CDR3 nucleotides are TGTGCCAGCAGCTTAACTGGAGGGACCAATCAGCCCCAGCATTTT. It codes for CASSLTGGTNQPQHF.